This TCR beta chain was captured by sequencing in a study of cytomegalovirus exposure and HLA in healthy donors. Overall study findings and caveats: The investigators catalogued about 170 TCR beta chains as cytomegalovirus-associated.

13 Jbeta primers and 60 Vbeta primers were used for the PCR. Libraries were prepared by immunoSEQ multiplex PCR; TCRdb keeps only in-frame clonotypes and omits some of them. Here the sample spans 95,000 to 120,000 clones, roughly 67% being singletons. Per the germline V gene, CDR1 is GTSNPN and CDR2 is SVGIG (reference sequence). The V end was cut by 0 bases, the J end by 9 bases, with 12 bases between. The CDR3 spans 14 residues. Comments on this clone: Its specificity is unknown.

V gene TRBV30 combines with J gene TRBJ1-6; D is possibly TRBD1 (5 bases). The sequence derives from a man aged 18 to 35 in good health and CMV-seropositive. Sample: PBMCs. CDR3: CAWSVSGGGSPLHF. The DNA of the CDR3 is TGTGCCTGGAGTGTTTCGGGGGGAGGTTCACCCCTCCACTTT.